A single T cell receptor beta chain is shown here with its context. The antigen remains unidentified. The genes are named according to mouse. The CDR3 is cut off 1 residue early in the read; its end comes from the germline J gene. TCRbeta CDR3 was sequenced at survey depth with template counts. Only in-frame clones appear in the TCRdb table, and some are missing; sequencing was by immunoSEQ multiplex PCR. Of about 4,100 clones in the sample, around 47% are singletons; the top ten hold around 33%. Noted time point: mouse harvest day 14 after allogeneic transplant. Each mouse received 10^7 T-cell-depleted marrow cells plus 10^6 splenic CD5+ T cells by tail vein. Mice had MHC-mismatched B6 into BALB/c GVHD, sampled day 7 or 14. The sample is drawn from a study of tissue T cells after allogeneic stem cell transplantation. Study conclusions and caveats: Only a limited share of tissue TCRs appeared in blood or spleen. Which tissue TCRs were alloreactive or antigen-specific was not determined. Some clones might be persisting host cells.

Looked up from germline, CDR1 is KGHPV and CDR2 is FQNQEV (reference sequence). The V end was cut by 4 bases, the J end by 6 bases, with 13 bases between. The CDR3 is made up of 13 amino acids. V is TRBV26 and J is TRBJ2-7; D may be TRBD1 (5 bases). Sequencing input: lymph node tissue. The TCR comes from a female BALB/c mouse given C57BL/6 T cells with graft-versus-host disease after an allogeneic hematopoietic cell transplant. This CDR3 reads CASSQGRESEQYF. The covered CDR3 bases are TGTGCCAGCAGTCAGGGCAGGGAGAGTGAACAGTAC.